These 13 T cell receptor beta chains were sequenced from one sample in a study of cytomegalovirus exposure and HLA in healthy donors. The study ran its PCR with 60 Vbeta and 13 Jbeta primers. Clones were sequenced by immunoSEQ multiplex PCR, and TCRdb holds only the in-frame ones, with some missing. The table includes some 120,000 clones, over 70% detected once. Sequencing was done on a sample of PBMCs. These receptors were collected from a woman between 45 and 60 years old in good health and CMV-seronegative.

The rearrangement links TRBV5-1 to TRBJ2-5, with 8 bases identical to TRBD1. Per the germline V gene, CDR1 is SGHRS and CDR2 is YFSETQ. The junction had 5 bases not matched to a gene; V was cut back by 4 bases and J by 3 bases. There are 14 residues in the CDR3. This CDR3 reads CASSRGQGKETQYF. The CDR3 bases are TGCGCCAGCAGCAGAGGACAGGGTAAAGAGACCCAGTACTTC.

The gene calls are TRBV6-6 and TRBJ2-7; 13 bases line up with TRBD2. The germline CDR1 and CDR2 sequences are MNHNY and SVGAGI (reference sequence). Germline trimming cut 6 bases from V and 0 bases from J; bases unmatched to any gene: 5. This CDR3 is 16 amino acids long. The CDR3 DNA reads TGTGCCAGCAGAACAACTAGCGGGAGGGACTCCTACGAGCAGTACTTC. Encoded protein: CASRTTSGRDSYEQYF.

This chain uses TRBV9 with TRBJ2-1, with D possibly being TRBD2 (6 bases). The CDR3 extends over 14 amino acids. CDR1 SGDLS and CDR2 YYNGEE come from the germline V gene. The V end was cut by 3 bases, the J end by 10 bases, with 17 bases between. CDR3 sequence reads: CASSALGGGREQFF. The CDR3 DNA reads TGTGCCAGCAGCGCGTTGGGAGGAGGACGGGAGCAGTTCTTC.

The V gene is TRBV14, the J gene TRBJ1-1; 9 bases map to TRBD1. Germline V gene lookup returns CDR1 SGHDN and CDR2 FVKESK. V was clipped by 4 bases and J by 12 bases; unmatched bases: 6. This CDR3 is 12 amino acids long. This chain's CDR3 is CASSRDRVFSFF. In DNA form, the CDR3 reads TGTGCCAGCAGCCGGGACAGGGTGTTTTCTTTCTTT.

V is TRBV7-2 and J is TRBJ2-5, with 7 positions matching TRBD2. The J segment lost 2 bases and the V segment lost 4 bases, leaving 4 bases of the junction unmatched. This CDR3 contains 14 residues. The germline gives CDR1 SGHTA, CDR2 FQGNSA. CDR3 DNA sequence: TGTGCCAGCAGCTGGGGGGGATATCAAGAGACCCAGTACTTC. This encodes CASSWGGYQETQYF.

This chain connects TRBV25-1 to TRBJ2-7; 11 bases agree with TRBD2. Germline CDR1 reads MGHDK; CDR2 reads SYGVNS. CDR3 length: 14 amino acids. J lost 6 bases, V lost 3 bases, and 4 bases had no gene match. CDR3 region: CASSDTSGSTEQYF. The CDR3 coding sequence is TGTGCCAGCAGTGATACTAGCGGGAGTACCGAGCAGTACTTC.

This chain uses TRBV9 with TRBJ1-6, with D possibly TRBD1 on 6 matching bases. The CDR3 sequence is 16 residues long. The germline V gene encodes CDR1 SGDLS and CDR2 YYNGEE. Trimming took 0 bases from V and 5 from J, leaving 12 bases between them. Written as DNA, the CDR3 is TGTGCCAGCAGCGTAGTTAACAGGGTCGATAATTCACCCCTCCACTTT. Its translation: CASSVVNRVDNSPLHF.

The chain recombines TRBV5-6 with TRBJ2-2, with D perhaps matching TRBD1 (6 bases). Trimming removed 1 base from V and 4 bases from J, with 8 bases in between. Germline loops: CDR1 SGHDT, CDR2 YYEEEE. The CDR3 is 14 residues long. The CDR3 loop reads CASSLRGITGELFF. Written as DNA, the CDR3 is TGTGCCAGCAGCTTGAGGGGGATCACCGGGGAGCTGTTTTTT. The whole variable domain, remainder taken from reference TRBV5-6 and TRBJ2-2, is DAGVTQSPTHLIKTRGQQVTLRCSPKSGHDTVSWYQQALGQGPQFIFQYYEEEERQRGNFPDRFSGHQFPNYSSELNVNALLLGDSALYLCASSLRGITGELFFGEGSRLTVL.

The gene calls are TRBV23-1 and TRBJ2-2; D perhaps matches TRBD1 (6 bases). TRBV23-1 is an open reading frame whose function is uncertain. Trimming took 0 bases from V and 3 from J, leaving 14 bases between them. This CDR3 is built from 17 residues. This CDR3 reads CASSQSGDRFDTGELFF. The CDR3 bases are TGCGCCAGCAGTCAATCTGGAGACAGGTTTGACACCGGGGAGCTGTTTTTT.

The chain recombines TRBV11-3 with TRBJ2-1; the D gene is possibly TRBD2 (6 bases). Trimming took 1 base from V and 5 from J, leaving 9 bases between them. Germline values: CDR1 SGHNT, CDR2 YENEEA. The CDR3 loop spans 14 amino acids. DNA for the CDR3: TGTGCCAGCAGCTTAGGGCTAGCGAACAATGAGCAGTTCTTC. It translates to CASSLGLANNEQFF.

The chain employs TRBV30 and TRBJ2-2; the match to TRBD2 covers 9 bases. The CDR3 has 13 amino acids. Trimming took 3 bases from V and 8 from J; bases not matched to a gene: 4. Germline lookup yields CDR1 GTSNPN and CDR2 SVGIG (reference sequence). The CDR3 loop is CAWSLAGYGELFF. CDR3 DNA sequence: TGTGCCTGGAGCCTAGCGGGGTATGGGGAGCTGTTTTTT.

The chain recombines TRBV15 with TRBJ2-7; 7 positions match TRBD1. The CDR3 sequence is 13 residues long. J lost 6 bases, V lost 2 bases, and 4 bases had no gene match. Germline CDR1 is LNHNV and CDR2 is YYDKDF (reference sequence). The CDR3: CATSRPDRAEQYF. CDR3 DNA sequence: TGTGCCACCAGCAGACCCGACAGGGCCGAGCAGTACTTC. Together with reference TRBV15 and TRBJ2-7, the CDR3 gives the full variable domain: DAMVIQNPRYQVTQFGKPVTLSCSQTLNHNVMYWYQQKSSQAPKLLFHYYDKDFNNEADTPDNFQSRRPNTSFCFLDIRSPGLGDTAMYLCATSRPDRAEQYFGPGTRLTVT.

This chain uses TRBV20-1 with TRBJ2-2; D unresolved. Germline-derived CDR1 and CDR2 are DFQATT and SNEGSKA (reference sequence). Trimming removed 5 bases from V and 7 bases from J, with 8 bases in between. The CDR3 spans 11 residues. As DNA, the CDR3 is TGCAGTGCTTATAGTGGCGGGGAGCTGTTTTTT. Translating gives CSAYSGGELFF.